The source of this T cell receptor beta chain is a study of blood T cell repertoires in COVID-19 (dated by TCRdb to the early 2020s). Some background on the complete study: Samples from collaborators originated in the United States, Italy and Spain and spanned both the acute and convalescent phases of COVID-19. The prospective study material was composed of cDNA or gDNA derived from T cells, B-cell-depleted T cells, or PBMCs. Subjects who had been exposed to COVID-19, were actively infected with it, or had recovered from it provided the deeply sampled blood TCRbeta repertoires that made up the dataset. The repertoires were released in a freely available public database intended as a resource for research on the immune response to SARS-CoV-2. The samples were drawn from two sources: the first 160 participants of the ongoing ImmuneRACE study, and 950 to 1,500 subjects contributed by 6 global collaborators. The sample metadata nearly always contained a de-identified subject ID, COVID-19 status, age in years and sex. Where available, HLA class I and class II types were taken from metadata supplied by the sample provider and were not determined by assay-based typing. Paper-wide results and their limitations: How much clinical and demographic metadata was included differed by source and by participant, and the metadata was provided uncurated.

The collaborating institutions used their own protocols to collect whole blood in K2EDTA tubes. For TCRbeta analysis, collaborator samples were shipped as frozen whole blood, as isolated PBMCs, or as DNA extracted from either sample type. The trim is 0 bases for V and 0 bases for J, with a gap of 9 bases between the germline ends. From the germline V gene, CDR1 is SGDLS and CDR2 is YYNGEE. From cysteine to phenylalanine, the CDR3 is 15 amino acids long. Only the CDR3 DNA stays, 45 bases, in frame from base 1. TCRbeta CDR3 regions were amplified from genomic DNA by means of the immunoSEQ Assay, a bias-controlled multiplex PCR. The paper's data handling went like this. The number of nucleated cells in each sample was estimated by amplification of reference gene primers within the assay. To quantify the absolute abundance of each unique TCRbeta CDR3 rearrangement, sequence reads were collapsed and filtered. For each sample, productive Simpson clonality was calculated as the square root of Simpson's diversity index across productive rearrangements. Entries here come from immuneACCESS through TCRdb and include only in-frame sequences with V and J called. Some clones fail to appear in such tables; in the studies checked, an unresolved V gene covers under half of the shortfall, and the cause of the remainder is unknown. The DNA was the basis for D and trimming; V, J and clone size are from that table. The table for this sample lists 40,000 or so clones; about 87% of them were counted only once. In total, the top ten clones hold roughly a tenth of the sample.

On this clone itself: Which antigen it targets is not known. Per-base quality was not reported, and no clone a single base away is much larger than it. The sample holds other DNA sequences that translate to the same CDR3.

The V gene is TRBV9 and the J gene is TRBJ1-2; the D gene is unclear. The origin of this receptor is a human donor in a cohort sampled during active COVID-19. The sample taken for sequencing was peripheral blood. Read as DNA, the sequence is TGTGCCAGCAGCGTAGGAGCAGGCTCTAACTATGGCTACACCTTC. Translated, it reads CASSVGAGSNYGYTF.